These 25 T cell receptor beta chains originate from one sample sequenced in a study of regulatory T cells in long-lasting Graves disease. Sequencing libraries for TCR beta were prepared with iRepertoire HTBI primers and Arm-PCR of CDR3 regions. Using its own MiXCR run on the multiplex PCR reads, TCRdb lists one record per CDR3 protein. The table includes fewer than 650,000 distinct CDR3 sequences, around 17% detected once. The time point: newly diagnosed GD, antithyroid drugs for less than 3 months. From RNA extracted from PBMCs, the TCR library was made. The data also belong to a second study, concerning T cells in Graves' hyperthyroidism and ophthalmopathy.

The starting material was peripheral blood mononuclear cells (PBMCs), obtained at new diagnosis, from a patient treated with antithyroid drugs. The receptors come from a woman under 40 with Graves disease.

This chain uses TRBV6-2 or TRBV6-3 with TRBJ2-7, with 8 positions matching TRBD2. CDR3 size: 15 residues. Germline V CDR1 and CDR2: MNHEY, SVGEGT. The V segment lost 4 bases and the J segment 2 bases; nucleotides outside the gene matches: 7. The CDR3, as DNA: TGTGCCAGCAGTTCCGAACTAGCGGCCCCCTACGAGCAGTACTTC. Translating gives CASSSELAAPYEQYF.

The table lists this clonotype with a few counts. The chain links TRBV11-2 to TRBJ2-2, with a weak D call TRBD1 (5 bases). The CDR3 loop spans 15 amino acids. The germline V gene encodes CDR1 SGHAT and CDR2 FQNNGV. V dropped 1 base and J dropped 5 bases, with 11 bases sitting between them. The CDR3, as DNA: TGTGCCAGCAGCTTAGCCCAGGGTCGGACCGGGGAGCTGTTTTTT. It translates to CASSLAQGRTGELFF.

Turning to this clonotype: A much larger clone is a single base away; this may be a read error. The chain links TRBV11-2 to TRBJ2-1; 7 bases match TRBD2. Per germline, CDR1 SGHAT and CDR2 FQNNGV. CDR3 length equals 16 residues. DNA for the CDR3: TGTGCCAGCAGCTTAACGACTAGCTTGGGCTACGATGAGCAGTTCTTC. Encoded protein: CASSLTTSLGYDEQFF. Looking up the rest from reference TRBV11-2 and TRBJ2-1 gives the full variable domain: EAGVAQSPRYKIIEKRQSVAFWCNPISGHATLYWYQQILGQGPKLLIQFQNNGVVDDSQLPKDRFSAERLKGVDSTLKIQPAKLEDSAVYLCASSLTTSLGYDEQFFGPGTRLTVL.

This clonotype was detected ten times or more. V is TRBV11-3 and J is TRBJ2-5, with 9 nucleotides matching TRBD1. J lost 3 bases, V lost 3 bases, and 8 bases had no gene match. This CDR3 is 16 amino acids long. Germline assignment: CDR1 SGHNT and CDR2 YENEEA. The CDR3 region has the DNA TGTGCCAGCAGCTTTGGGACCGGGACAGGGAAAGAGACCCAGTACTTC. It codes for CASSFGTGTGKETQYF.

The chain combines TRBV20-1 with TRBJ2-5; 8 bases line up with TRBD1. The CDR3 runs 15 residues. Germline-derived CDR1 and CDR2 are DFQATT and SNEGSKA (reference sequence). J gave up 1 base and V 2 bases, and 6 bases lay outside the gene matches. The DNA of the CDR3 is TGCAGTGCTAGACCAATGACAGGGGTCCAAGAGACCCAGTACTTC. This encodes CSARPMTGVQETQYF.

This clonotype was observed a few times. This chain links TRBV11-2 with TRBJ2-7; D may be TRBD2 (6 bases). The V and J ends lost 0 bases and 7 bases respectively, with 19 bases between them. CDR1 and CDR2 from the germline V gene are SGHAT and FQNNGV. The CDR3 covers 16 residues. As DNA, the CDR3 is TGTGCCAGCAGCTTAGATCCCCCCGGGAGACTCCATGAGCAGTACTTC. Residues: CASSLDPPGRLHEQYF.

The chain couples TRBV5-6 to TRBJ1-1, with no clear D. Germline CDR1 SGHDT, CDR2 YYEEEE. The V and J ends lost 2 bases and 2 bases respectively, with 22 bases between them. The length of the CDR3 is 18 residues. The CDR3 loop is CASSFFVPPSTENTEAFF. In DNA form, the CDR3 reads TGTGCCAGCAGCTTCTTTGTGCCCCCGAGCACGGAAAACACTGAAGCTTTCTTT.

This clonotype showed up many times. The gene calls are TRBV29-1 and TRBJ1-3; the D is unclear. Trimming pared 6 bases from V and 7 bases from J, leaving 13 bases between. Germline V gene lookup returns CDR1 SQVTM and CDR2 ANQGSEA. CDR3 length equals 12 residues. The chain's CDR3 is CSVTLTGNTIYF. CDR3 nucleotide sequence: TGCAGCGTAACCCTCACCGGGAACACCATATATTTT.

The V and J genes are TRBV3-1 and TRBJ2-1; 11 nucleotides agree with TRBD2. The CDR3 consists of 16 residues. V trimming: 5 bases; J trimming: 4 bases; junction bases outside the gene matches: 7. Germline V gene sequence: CDR1 LGHDT, CDR2 YNNKEL (reference sequence). This chain's CDR3 is CASSAETSGMYNEQFF. In DNA form, the CDR3 reads TGTGCCAGCAGCGCAGAGACTAGCGGGATGTACAATGAGCAGTTCTTC.

This clonotype was observed a handful of times. The chain carries TRBV19 and TRBJ2-1, with D possibly being TRBD1 (5 bases). Germline V CDR1 and CDR2: LNHDA, SQIVND (reference sequence). With 5 bases removed from V and 8 bases from J, the gap between germline ends came to 7 bases. The CDR3 consists of 11 residues. The CDR3 DNA follows: TGTGCCAGTAGTTGGGGCGATGAGCAGTTCTTC. Its protein is CASSWGDEQFF.

This clonotype was seen at least ten times. The chain is built from TRBV28 and TRBJ1-4; the D is unclear. The V end was cut by 4 bases, the J end by 8 bases, with 14 bases between. The CDR3 extends over 14 amino acids. Per the germline V gene, CDR1 is MDHEN and CDR2 is SYDVKM. In DNA, the CDR3 is TGTGCCAGCAGTTCTGGGCCCGTTAGGGAAAAACTGTTTTTT. Protein sequence: CASSSGPVREKLFF.

This clonotype was detected only a few times. This chain connects TRBV7-6 to TRBJ2-1, with D hard to call. The CDR3 runs 12 residues. Germline CDR1 and CDR2: SGHVS and FNYEAQ. V gave up 5 bases and J gave up 7 bases, with 9 bases separating them. CDR3: CASSRLGNEQFF. CDR3 nucleotides: TGTGCCAGCAGCCGTCTTGGGAATGAGCAGTTCTTC.

This clonotype was seen many times. V usage is TRBV7-2 and J usage is TRBJ1-5; D may be TRBD1 (5 bases). The CDR3 contains 16 residues. The germline CDR1 and CDR2 sequences are SGHTA and FQGNSA. Trimming removed 1 base from V and 4 bases from J, with 14 bases in between. CDR3 nucleotide sequence: TGTGCCAGCAGCTTAGTAGGGGTAGGTCTTAATCAGCCCCAGCATTTT. Amino acids: CASSLVGVGLNQPQHF.

This clonotype was seen repeatedly, ten times or more. This chain uses TRBV27 with TRBJ2-1; 11 bases map to TRBD2. This CDR3 region has 16 residues. Germline CDR1 MNHEY, CDR2 SMNVEV (reference sequence). The V gene end was trimmed by 0 bases and the J gene end by 8 bases; junction bases not matched to a gene: 6. CDR3 sequence (DNA): TGTGCCAGCAGTTTATCCTATAGCGGGAGGGGTCATGAGCAGTTCTTC. It codes for CASSLSYSGRGHEQFF.

This clonotype appeared a few times. The V gene is TRBV7-2, the J gene TRBJ1-1; 8 bases agree with TRBD1. The CDR3 loop spans 15 amino acids. Trimming removed 5 bases from V and 5 bases from J; junction bases left unmatched: 10. Germline assignment: CDR1 SGHTA and CDR2 FQGNSA. CDR3 in amino acids: CASSAVGQGRTEAFF. The CDR3 nucleotides are TGTGCCAGCAGCGCAGTCGGACAGGGACGGACTGAAGCTTTCTTT.

This clonotype was counted between two and nine times. The chain couples TRBV7-2 to TRBJ2-3; D is undetermined. V was trimmed by 4 bases and J by 3 bases, leaving 17 bases between them. The CDR3 runs 16 residues. Germline-derived CDR1 and CDR2 are SGHTA and FQGNSA. CDR3 in amino acids: CASSYVGPRLTDTQYF. Here the CDR3 DNA reads TGTGCCAGCAGCTACGTTGGACCCCGGTTGACAGATACGCAGTATTTT.

This clonotype was counted many times. The V and J genes are TRBV2 and TRBJ1-1; a weak D match, TRBD1 (5 bases). This CDR3 has 14 residues. Trimming cost V 7 bases and J 0 bases, with 12 bases left between them. CDR1 is SNHLY and CDR2 is FYNNEI in the germline V gene. The CDR3 DNA follows: TGTGCCAGCACATTAGGACAAGTGAACACTGAAGCTTTCTTT. This gives the protein CASTLGQVNTEAFF. Full variable domain (rest looked up from reference TRBV2 and TRBJ1-1): EPEVTQTPSHQVTQMGQEVILRCVPISNHLYFYWYRQILGQKVEFLVSFYNNEISEKSEIFDDQFSVERPDGSNFTLKIRSTKLEDSAMYFCASTLGQVNTEAFFGQGTRLTVV.

This rearrangement joins TRBV5-5 to TRBJ2-1, with D possibly TRBD1 on 6 matching bases. CDR3 length equals 16 residues. The V gene lost 0 bases and the J gene lost 8 bases, with 18 bases spanning the gap. The V gene's germline CDR1 is SGHKS and CDR2 YYEKEE (reference sequence). CDR3 sequence reads: CASSLGMSKGQDEQFF. CDR3 sequence (DNA): TGTGCCAGCAGCTTGGGGATGTCAAAGGGACAAGATGAGCAGTTCTTC. The full variable domain, its missing parts supplied by reference TRBV5-5 and TRBJ2-1, is DAGVTQSPTHLIKTRGQQVTLRCSPISGHKSVSWYQQVLGQGPQFIFQYYEKEERGRGNFPDRFSARQFPNYSSELNVNALLLGDSALYLCASSLGMSKGQDEQFFGPGTRLTVL.

At least ten counts were recorded for this clonotype. The chain uses TRBV28 and TRBJ1-1, with a weak D call TRBD1 (6 bases). V lost 5 bases to trimming and J lost 8 bases, with 15 bases between them. Germline values: CDR1 MDHEN, CDR2 SYDVKM. There are 13 residues in the CDR3. The CDR3 DNA sequence: TGTGCCAGCAGTCCCGGGGGAACAGGGGAAGCTTTCTTT. This codes for CASSPGGTGEAFF. Combining the CDR3 with reference TRBV28 and TRBJ1-1 gives the whole variable domain DVKVTQSSRYLVKRTGEKVFLECVQDMDHENMFWYRQDPGLGLRLIYFSYDVKMKEKGDIPEGYSVSREKKERFSLILESASTNQTSMYLCASSPGGTGEAFFGQGTRLTVV.

In this sample, this clonotype turned up many times. The genes are TRBV7-2 and TRBJ1-5; 8 bases are a match to TRBD1. The CDR3 extends over 15 amino acids. V was clipped by 5 bases and J by 0 bases; unmatched bases: 3. Germline assignment: CDR1 SGHTA and CDR2 FQGNSA. The CDR3 region is CASSGQGGSNQPQHF. The CDR3 DNA reads TGTGCCAGCAGCGGACAGGGAGGTAGCAATCAGCCCCAGCATTTT.

This clonotype was detected many times. The chain employs TRBV24-1 and TRBJ1-1; no clear D. Germline CDR1 reads KGHDR; CDR2 reads SFDVKD. V was pared by 3 bases and J by 1 base, with 5 bases between. The CDR3 has 13 amino acids. The CDR3 sequence: CATSDIENTEAFF. In DNA form, the CDR3 reads TGTGCCACCAGTGATATCGAGAACACTGAAGCTTTCTTT.

This clonotype has at least ten counts. The chain carries TRBV30 and TRBJ1-1, with D uncertain. The CDR3 loop spans 13 amino acids. The V gene lost 5 bases and the J gene lost 1 base, with 11 bases spanning the gap. Germline V CDR1 and CDR2: GTSNPN, SVGIG (reference sequence). This CDR3 is CAWGITQNTEAFF. Here the CDR3 DNA reads TGTGCCTGGGGGATCACACAGAACACTGAAGCTTTCTTT. The full variable domain, rest sourced from reference TRBV30 and TRBJ1-1, is SQTIHQWPATLVQPVGSPLSLECTVEGTSNPNLYWYRQAAGRGLQLLFYSVGIGQISSEVPQNLSASRPQDRQFILSSKKLLLSDSGFYLCAWGITQNTEAFFGQGTRLTVV.

This clonotype occurred many times. The chain is built from TRBV20-1 and TRBJ1-1; D is unresolved. V was trimmed by 6 bases and J by 3 bases, leaving 14 bases between them. Germline CDR1 DFQATT, CDR2 SNEGSKA (reference sequence). The CDR3 loop spans 13 amino acids. The DNA of the CDR3 is TGCAGTGCACCAGATACAACCGACACTGAAGCTTTCTTT. As protein: CSAPDTTDTEAFF.

This chain uses TRBV9 with TRBJ2-1, with D hard to call. The CDR3 extends over 11 amino acids. Germline values: CDR1 SGDLS, CDR2 YYNGEE. The V and J ends lost 0 bases and 12 bases respectively, with 7 bases between them. The CDR3 coding sequence is TGTGCCAGCAGCGTAGACCGGTGGCAGTTCTTC. It codes for CASSVDRWQFF.

Points on this clonotype: A read error may explain this, as a much larger clone is one base away. CDR3 sequence (DNA): TGTGCCAGCAGCTTTCCAGCTCTTAAGCAGTTCTTC. Encoded protein: CASSFPALKQFF. The rearrangement uses TRBV7-8 and TRBJ2-1; the D is unclear. V lost 3 bases, J lost 11 bases, and 11 bases lay in between. The CDR3 extends over 12 amino acids. The germline CDR1 and CDR2 sequences are SGHVS and FQNEAQ. Full variable domain (rest looked up from reference TRBV7-8 and TRBJ2-1): GAGVSQSPRYKVAKRGQDVALRCDPISGHVSLFWYQQALGQGPEFLTYFQNEAQLDKSGLPSDRFFAERPEGSVSTLKIQRTQQEDSAVYLCASSFPALKQFFGPGTRLTVL.